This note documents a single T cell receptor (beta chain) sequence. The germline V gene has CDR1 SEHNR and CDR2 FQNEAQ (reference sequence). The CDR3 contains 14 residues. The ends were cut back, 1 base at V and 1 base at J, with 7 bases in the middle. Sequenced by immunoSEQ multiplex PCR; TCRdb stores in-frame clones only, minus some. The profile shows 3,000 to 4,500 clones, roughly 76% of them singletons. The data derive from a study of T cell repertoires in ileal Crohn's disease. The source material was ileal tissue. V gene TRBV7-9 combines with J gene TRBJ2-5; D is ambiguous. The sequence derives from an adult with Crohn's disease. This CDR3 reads CASSLGRGQETQYF. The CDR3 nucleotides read TGTGCCAGCAGCTTAGGGAGAGGCCAAGAGACCCAGTACTTC.